These 20 T cell receptor beta chains originate from one sample sequenced in a study of identifying expanded T cells in peripheral blood. Here immunoSEQ multiplex PCR was the method, and the copy in TCRdb shows in-frame clones only, minus some. There are under 70,000 clones in the sample; approximately 89% occur only once, and roughly 4.5% lies in the top ten. Sequences were obtained from blood. The receptors originated from a person aged 18 to 75 in good health.

This clone was seen once. The chain links TRBV15 to TRBJ2-3; 15 bases align to TRBD2. The V and J ends lost 3 bases and 1 base, in that order; junction bases with no gene match: 11. Germline V lookup: CDR1 LNHNV, CDR2 YYDKDF (reference sequence). The CDR3 covers 20 residues. CDR3 sequence reads: CATSSRTSGGGLFGTDTQYF. CDR3 coding DNA: TGTGCCACCAGCAGCCGGACTAGCGGGGGGGGGTTATTCGGCACAGATACGCAGTATTTT.

The V gene is TRBV10-3, the J gene TRBJ1-2, with TRBD1 identical over 7 bases. The CDR3 has 14 residues. After removal of 4 bases from V and 0 bases from J, the junction contained 2 bases not matched to a gene. The V gene's germline CDR1 is ENHRY and CDR2 SYGVKD. DNA of the CDR3: TGTGCCATCAGTGGCGGGACAGCTAACTATGGCTACACCTTC. It is translated as CAISGGTANYGYTF.

This clone was found a few times. The CDR3 bases are TGCGCCAGCAGCCGGGGGGCAATTGCAACTAATGAAAAACTGTTTTTT. Amino acids: CASSRGAIATNEKLFF. The J gene is TRBJ1-4, the V gene TRBV4-1; D might be TRBD1 (6 bases). This CDR3 is 16 amino acids long. Germline V lookup: CDR1 MGHRA, CDR2 YSYEKL. The V end was cut by 4 bases, the J end by 0 bases, with 12 bases between.

This clone was counted a single time. This specimen includes other DNA sequences encoding the same CDR3. The V and J genes are TRBV5-1 and TRBJ1-2; unclear D gene. Per germline, CDR1 SGHRS and CDR2 YFSETQ. This CDR3 has 13 residues. Trimming left V 0 bases short and J 1 base short, with 4 bases between. This CDR3 is CASSLDGNYGYTF. The CDR3 bases are TGCGCCAGCAGCTTGGATGGTAACTATGGCTACACCTTC. Combining the CDR3 with reference TRBV5-1 and TRBJ1-2 gives the whole variable domain KAGVTQTPRYLIKTRGQQVTLSCSPISGHRSVSWYQQTPGQGLQFLFEYFSETQRNKGNFPGRFSGRQFSNSRSEMNVSTLELGDSALYLCASSLDGNYGYTFGSGTRLTVV.

The rearrangement uses TRBV6-6 and TRBJ2-7; D unclear. The V and J ends lost 0 bases and 4 bases respectively, with 10 bases between them. The germline CDR1 and CDR2 sequences are MNHNY and SVGAGI (reference sequence). The CDR3 contains 14 residues. The CDR3 bases are TGTGCCAGCAGTTACTCCCCCGACTCGTACGAGCAGTACTTC. Amino acids: CASSYSPDSYEQYF.

Only a few counts were recorded for this clone. The chain carries TRBV2 and TRBJ1-5, with TRBD1 matching 7 bases. The V segment lost 6 bases and the J segment 7 bases; nucleotides outside the gene matches: 9. CDR1 is SNHLY and CDR2 is FYNNEI in the germline V gene. The CDR3 spans 14 residues. CDR3 protein: CASRPGGGEQPQHF. As DNA, the CDR3 is TGTGCCAGCAGACCAGGGGGTGGAGAACAGCCCCAGCATTTT.

This clone came up once. The rearrangement uses TRBV19 and TRBJ1-5; no definite D call. Trimming took off 7 bases at V and 4 bases at J, with 20 bases between the two ends. The CDR3 contains 16 residues. CDR1 is LNHDA and CDR2 is SQIVND in the germline V gene (reference sequence). The CDR3 sequence: CASMGSRNLGNQPQHF. In DNA form, the CDR3 reads TGTGCCAGTATGGGATCAAGGAACCTGGGAAATCAGCCCCAGCATTTT.

The J gene is TRBJ2-5, the V gene TRBV30; D is possibly TRBD2 (6 bases). V lost 4 bases to trimming and J lost 5 bases, with 14 bases between them. The CDR3 loop spans 13 amino acids. Germline CDR1 and CDR2: GTSNPN and SVGIG (reference sequence). The CDR3 coding sequence is TGTGCCTGGAATTGGGGGGTAACGGAGACCCAGTACTTC. Translated: CAWNWGVTETQYF.

CDR3 in amino acids: CSVASSDRLMNGYTF. The CDR3 bases are TGCAGCGTTGCCAGTAGTGACCGTCTCATGAATGGCTACACCTTC. The J gene is TRBJ1-2, the V gene TRBV29-1, with D unresolved. Per the germline V gene, CDR1 is SQVTM and CDR2 is ANQGSEA. The CDR3 contains 15 residues. Between the trimmed V and J ends, which lost 4 bases and 6 bases, there was a span of 21 bases.

The V and J genes are TRBV12-1 and TRBJ1-4. TRBV12-1 is a pseudogene. This CDR3 is built from 16 residues. The CDR3 DNA reads as TGTGCCAGCAGCTCCGCCTCGCGAGCAACTAATGAAAAACTGTTTTTT. Encoded protein: CASSSASRATNEKLFF.

This chain uses TRBV9 with TRBJ2-5, with TRBD2 as a possible D gene (6 bases). Germline V gene data show CDR1 as SGDLS and CDR2 as YYNGEE. Between the trimmed V and J ends, which lost 0 bases and 6 bases, there was a span of 12 bases. The CDR3 runs to 14 residues. This CDR3 reads CASSVDGTSKTQYF. The CDR3 DNA follows: TGTGCCAGCAGCGTAGATGGGACTTCCAAGACCCAGTACTTC.

The chain recombines TRBV28 with TRBJ1-3; D is uncertain. Between the trimmed V and J ends, which lost 6 bases and 0 bases, there was a span of 15 bases. The CDR3 loop spans 16 amino acids. Germline values: CDR1 MDHEN, CDR2 SYDVKM. CDR3 in amino acids: CASSTIWSGSGNTIYF. CDR3 DNA: TGTGCCAGCAGCACCATATGGTCGGGCTCTGGAAACACCATATATTTT. The full variable domain, in which reference TRBV28 and TRBJ1-3 provide the parts outside the CDR3, is DVKVTQSSRYLVKRTGEKVFLECVQDMDHENMFWYRQDPGLGLRLIYFSYDVKMKEKGDIPEGYSVSREKKERFSLILESASTNQTSMYLCASSTIWSGSGNTIYFGEGSWLTVV.

This chain links TRBV28 with TRBJ2-1, with 7 positions matching TRBD2. The CDR3 totals 14 residues. The germline V gene encodes CDR1 MDHEN and CDR2 SYDVKM. V shed 6 bases and J 0 bases; nucleotides not matched to a gene: 2. The CDR3 nucleotides are TGTGCCAGCAGGCGGGAGAGCTCCTACAATGAGCAGTTCTTC. Its translation is CASRRESSYNEQFF.

The rearrangement links TRBV7-2 to TRBJ1-4; 7 bases fit TRBD1. Germline V gives CDR1 SGHTA, CDR2 FQGNSA. The CDR3 is 17 residues long. V lost 11 bases to trimming and J lost 4 bases; unmatched junction nucleotides: 19. The CDR3 protein is CAGPWDRGSDGNEKLFF. CDR3 bases: TGTGCCGGTCCCTGGGACAGAGGGTCCGACGGTAATGAAAAACTGTTTTTT.

The chain recombines TRBV28 with TRBJ2-3, with 10 bases that match TRBD2. V shed 5 bases and J 3 bases; nucleotides not matched to a gene: 5. The CDR3 is 15 amino acids. The germline V gene encodes CDR1 MDHEN and CDR2 SYDVKM. This CDR3 is CASSVMGLATDTQYF. In nucleotides, the CDR3 is TGTGCCAGCAGTGTGATGGGACTAGCGACAGATACGCAGTATTTT.

The rearrangement uses TRBV5-4 and TRBJ2-3, with TRBD2 identical over 15 bases. V was clipped by 5 bases and J by 2 bases; unmatched bases: 15. Germline CDR1 reads SGHNT; CDR2 reads YYREEE (reference sequence). There are 20 residues in the CDR3. The CDR3 nucleotides read TGTGCCAGCAGTCAGCCGGGACTAGCGGGAGGTACGGGGCACACAGATACGCAGTATTTT. This translates into CASSQPGLAGGTGHTDTQYF.

The chain's CDR3 is CAISAPGQGIPEQYF. In DNA form, the CDR3 reads TGTGCCATCAGTGCTCCGGGACAGGGAATACCCGAGCAGTACTTC. This chain uses TRBV10-3 with TRBJ2-7, with 9 bases that match TRBD1. V shed 4 bases and J 6 bases; nucleotides not matched to a gene: 10. The CDR3 is 15 amino acids. Germline assignment: CDR1 ENHRY and CDR2 SYGVKD.

This CDR3 is CSVRRDHSYEQYF. The CDR3 coding sequence is TGCAGCGTTCGCCGGGACCACTCCTACGAGCAGTACTTC. The chain employs TRBV29-1 and TRBJ2-7; D is tentatively TRBD1 or TRBD2 (5 bases each). The germline CDR1 and CDR2 sequences are SQVTM and ANQGSEA. Trimming removed 5 bases from V and 0 bases from J, with 11 bases in between. The length of the CDR3 is 13 residues.

The J gene is TRBJ2-7, the V gene TRBV6-5, with 8 nucleotides matching TRBD2. CDR3 length: 14 amino acids. The germline V gene encodes CDR1 MNHEY and CDR2 SVGAGI. V lost 6 bases to trimming and J lost 4 bases; unmatched junction nucleotides: 8. The chain's CDR3 is CASSREGTFYEQYF. The CDR3 nucleotides read TGTGCCAGCAGCCGGGAGGGGACCTTTTACGAGCAGTACTTC.

The J gene is TRBJ1-2, the V gene TRBV10-2; weak D call: TRBD1 (6 bases). CDR3 length: 13 residues. In germline, CDR1 is WSHSY, CDR2 SAAADI. The V end was cut by 6 bases, the J end by 8 bases, with 16 bases between. In nucleotides, the CDR3 is TGCGCCAGCAGCCCCCGGACAGATCGAGGCTACACCTTC. Translating gives CASSPRTDRGYTF.